Listed below are T cell receptor beta chains from one sample, sequenced in a study of blood T cell repertoires in COVID-19. The protocol was immunoSEQ multiplex PCR, while the TCRdb copy is restricted to in-frame clones and leaves out a portion. The table lists 150,000 to 200,000 clones, 87% of them singletons. The sequencing sample was made of peripheral blood. Receptor source: a woman between 45 and 65 years old with acute or convalescent COVID-19. Both conserved end residues are trimmed from each CDR3.

cdr3_aa,v_call,j_call
ASSLPSPLTGFYNEQF,TRBV11-3,TRBJ2-1
ASSPTKGAGGTEAF,TRBV18,TRBJ1-1
ASSQDTGTGEGYT,TRBV7-8,TRBJ1-2
ASSWGTASGNTIY,TRBV5-6,TRBJ1-3
ASSPSGNQPQH,TRBV11-2,TRBJ1-5
ASSLRDRDTEAF,TRBV3-1/TRBV3-2,TRBJ1-1
ASSRDRGANYGYT,TRBV4-3,TRBJ1-2
ASSFLLGDRGPEAF,TRBV5-6,TRBJ1-1
ASSSGGLTYEQY,TRBV19,TRBJ2-7
ASSPGQGSGETQY,TRBV7-7,TRBJ2-5
ASSLTSGKHYNEQF,TRBV11-2,TRBJ2-1
AIAGGETQY,TRBV7-2,TRBJ2-5
ASSVGPDYEQY,TRBV2,TRBJ2-7
ASSPEAGQGSYNEQF,TRBV13,TRBJ2-1
ASSVPGHPETQY,TRBV5-4,TRBJ2-5
ASSEESYGYT,TRBV5-1,TRBJ1-2
ASSPIVAGGETQY,TRBV6-5,TRBJ2-5
ASRGALYNEQF,TRBV12-3/TRBV12-4,TRBJ2-1
ASSQFGQDYGYT,TRBV25-1,TRBJ1-2
ASSVVQGGSEAF,TRBV9,TRBJ1-1
ASSLSIGLAGRNEQF,TRBV27,TRBJ2-1
ANSYGGGQPQH,TRBV6-5,TRBJ1-5
ASSTGGYNSPLH,TRBV19,TRBJ1-6
ASSQAGGGYIQY,TRBV14,TRBJ2-4
ASSVSQGQGNYGYT,TRBV9,TRBJ1-2
ASSPTGGRQETQY,TRBV5-1,TRBJ2-5
ASSSSSYSNQPQH,TRBV19,TRBJ1-5
ASSSLPSGGVEQY,TRBV6-6,TRBJ2-7